This T cell receptor (beta chain) was identified during a study of blood T cells in healthy people across ages. Then a second PCR, running roughly 7 to 11 cycles, was carried out with a sample-barcoded 5' primer and a J-beta primer mix. A single record per CDR3 protein comes from TCRdb applying MiXCR to the 5' RACE reads. The sample consists of about 680,000 distinct CDR3 sequences, about half of them appearing once. Per the germline V gene, CDR1 is SGHTA and CDR2 is FQGNSA. This CDR3 spans 13 amino acids. This clonotype was seen only a few times. This could be a read error, since a much larger clone is one nucleotide away.

This rearrangement joins TRBV7-2 to TRBJ2-5, with 7 bases fitting TRBD1. Sequencing input: blood. The TCR originated in a woman aged 60-75 years in good health. The CDR3 here is CANSRTGQETQYF. The CDR3 nucleotides are TGTGCCAACAGCCGGACAGGACAAGAGACCCAGTACTTC.